The 25 T cell receptor beta chains below come from one sample, sequenced in a study of Ad26.COV2.S vaccination and SARS-CoV-2 variants. The table came from immunoSEQ multiplex PCR; TCRdb's copy has only in-frame clones and leaves some out. The table lists over 300,000 clones, 83% of them singletons, with around 7.4% in the top ten. Treatment indicated: roughly 19 received Ad26.COV2.S at low or high dose, single or two shots; about 5 received placebo; per-sample allocation not given. Sampling was done on day 63 after the first vaccine or placebo injection. The specimen was peripheral blood, collected in a trial of Ad26.COV2.S vaccine versus placebo. The receptors derive from a person between 18 and 65 years old who received the Ad26.COV2.S COVID-19 vaccine or a placebo.

The chain links TRBV7-3 to TRBJ2-3, with unresolved D. The V and J ends lost 2 bases and 8 bases respectively, with 11 bases between them. The CDR3 length is 13 residues. Germline CDR1 SGHTA, CDR2 FQGTGA. CDR3 nucleotides: TGTGCCAGCAGCTTACAGCTCCATGGTACGCAGTATTTT. Its translation: CASSLQLHGTQYF.

This rearrangement joins TRBV5-1 to TRBJ2-4; 7 nucleotides align to TRBD1. The length of the CDR3 is 13 residues. Germline CDR1 and CDR2: SGHRS and YFSETQ. With V trimmed by 4 bases and J by 8 bases, 6 bases remained unmatched. The CDR3: CASSLTGVDIQYF. The CDR3 DNA is TGCGCCAGCAGCCTTACAGGGGTGGACATTCAGTACTTC.

V usage is TRBV5-5 and J usage is TRBJ2-6; D is uncertain. The germline gives CDR1 SGHKS, CDR2 YYEKEE (reference sequence). Trimming stripped 0 bases from V and 0 bases from J, with 10 bases between. This CDR3 has 17 residues. The CDR3 nucleotides are TGTGCCAGCAGCTTGGTGGTTTCTAGCTCTGGGGCCAACGTCCTGACTTTC. It specifies CASSLVVSSSGANVLTF.

CDR3 protein: CATSAGRTYEQYF. CDR3 nucleotides: TGTGCCACCAGTGCGGGCAGGACCTACGAGCAGTACTTC. The V and J genes are TRBV24-1 and TRBJ2-7; D unresolved. The CDR3 runs 13 residues. CDR1 is KGHDR, CDR2 SFDVKD, per germline. V dropped 5 bases and J dropped 2 bases, with 9 bases sitting between them.

Turning to this clone: The junction departs from the called germline gene at one end, perhaps through a read error. V and J are TRBV5-6 and TRBJ2-5; 9 bases line up with TRBD1. Germline V gene sequence: CDR1 SGHDT, CDR2 YYEEEE. CDR3 length: 15 amino acids. CDR3 amino acids: CASSFGTGPQATQYF. The CDR3 region has the DNA TGTGCCAGCAGCTTTGGGACAGGGCCACAAGCGACCCAGTACTTC.

V is TRBV18 and J is TRBJ2-3; D is undetermined. The CDR3 covers 15 residues. V lost 3 bases and J 2 bases, leaving 12 bases between the germline ends. CDR1 is KGHSH and CDR2 is LQKENI in the germline V gene. This CDR3 is CASSPGYQATDTQYF. CDR3 bases: TGTGCCAGCTCACCCGGGTACCAAGCCACAGATACGCAGTATTTT. Full variable domain (missing parts from reference TRBV18 and TRBJ2-3): NAGVMQNPRHLVRRRGQEARLRCSPMKGHSHVYWYRQLPEEGLKFMVYLQKENIIDESGMPKERFSAEFPKEGPSILRIQQVVRGDSAAYFCASSPGYQATDTQYFGPGTRLTVL.

The genes are TRBV9 and TRBJ2-1; D remains ambiguous. The CDR3 loop spans 13 amino acids. The ends were cut back, 0 bases at V and 8 bases at J, with 9 bases in the middle. Germline CDR1 reads SGDLS; CDR2 reads YYNGEE. CDR3 DNA sequence: TGTGCCAGCAGCGTAGAGCCTCTGTATGAGCAGTTCTTC. It encodes CASSVEPLYEQFF.

This sequence joins TRBV7-9 and TRBJ1-1; no clear D gene. This CDR3 contains 12 residues. Trimming cost V 4 bases and J 11 bases, with 14 bases left between them. Germline V gives CDR1 SEHNR, CDR2 FQNEAQ (reference sequence). CDR3 coding DNA: TGTGCCAGCAGCTGGGAGTCCAGGCCGGCTTTCTTT. This translates into CASSWESRPAFF.

The genes are TRBV4-2 and TRBJ1-4; TRBD1 might be the D (5 bases). Trimming shortened V by 8 bases and J by 7 bases, and 20 bases separated the two germline ends. This CDR3 is built from 15 residues. CDR1 is LGHNA, CDR2 YNFKEQ, per germline. CDR3 region: CASSTSWGEVEKLFF. CDR3 nucleotides: TGTGCCAGCTCGACGTCCTGGGGGGAAGTTGAAAAACTGTTTTTT.

The chain employs TRBV12-5 and TRBJ2-5; 13 bases align to TRBD2. The CDR3 is made up of 19 amino acids. Looked up from germline, CDR1 is LGHNT and CDR2 is FRNRAP. The junction had 14 bases not matched to a gene; V was cut back by 6 bases and J by 1 base. The CDR3 DNA reads TGTGCTAGTGGCCTCCTCCTCACTAGCGGGGGGGACCCCCAAGAGACCCAGTACTTC. This translates into CASGLLLTSGGDPQETQYF.

The CDR3 reads CASSLSRGSTEAFF. The CDR3 bases are TGTGCCAGCAGCTTATCGAGGGGATCCACGGAAGCTTTCTTT. V is TRBV11-2 and J is TRBJ1-1; D may be TRBD1 (5 bases). Per germline, CDR1 SGHAT and CDR2 FQNNGV. Between the trimmed V and J ends, which lost 2 bases and 8 bases, there was a span of 15 bases. There are 14 residues in the CDR3. The full variable domain, rest sourced from reference TRBV11-2 and TRBJ1-1, is EAGVAQSPRYKIIEKRQSVAFWCNPISGHATLYWYQQILGQGPKLLIQFQNNGVVDDSQLPKDRFSAERLKGVDSTLKIQPAKLEDSAVYLCASSLSRGSTEAFFGQGTRLTVV.

CDR3 residues: CASSPPAGGYTF. In DNA, the CDR3 is TGTGCCAGCAGCCCCCCGGCGGGCGGCTACACCTTC. The gene calls are TRBV5-6 and TRBJ1-2; D is unresolved. Per the germline V gene, CDR1 is SGHDT and CDR2 is YYEEEE. The CDR3 spans 12 residues. Trimming took 4 bases from V and 8 from J, leaving 12 bases between them.

The chain couples TRBV7-2 to TRBJ2-1, with 8 bases matching TRBD2. With V trimmed by 5 bases and J by 2 bases, 5 bases remained unmatched. There are 15 residues in the CDR3. The V gene's germline CDR1 is SGHTA and CDR2 FQGNSA. CDR3 protein: CASSTRGGPYNEQFF. For the CDR3, the DNA is TGTGCCAGCAGCACCCGGGGGGGGCCCTACAATGAGCAGTTCTTC.

CDR3 sequence (DNA): TGTGCCAGCAGCCAAGCCCGCGGGAGAATTTCGAACACCGGGGAGCTGTTTTTT. It translates to CASSQARGRISNTGELFF. V is TRBV3-1 (or the pseudogene TRBV3-2) and J is TRBJ2-2, with TRBD2 matching over 7 bases. This CDR3 comprises 18 residues. The V gene's germline CDR1 is LGHDT and CDR2 YNNKEL (reference sequence). V shed 1 base and J 0 bases; nucleotides not matched to a gene: 8.

The V gene is TRBV5-6, the J gene TRBJ1-4, with 9 bases lining up with TRBD1. Losses at the gene ends were 4 bases for V and 11 bases for J; bases not matched to a gene: 6. The V gene's germline CDR1 is SGHDT and CDR2 YYEEEE. There are 13 residues in the CDR3. CDR3 region: CASSPDRGNKLFF. CDR3 nucleotides: TGTGCCAGCAGCCCAGACAGGGGGAACAAACTGTTTTTT.

The rearrangement uses TRBV15 and TRBJ1-4; 9 bases fit TRBD1. Germline values: CDR1 LNHNV, CDR2 YYDKDF (reference sequence). The CDR3 loop spans 17 amino acids. The ends lost 1 base at V and 8 bases at J; junction bases unmatched: 11. The CDR3 DNA reads as TGTGCCACCAGCAGAGTGGGACAGGGCTTATTCGGGGAAAAACTGTTTTTT. It is translated as CATSRVGQGLFGEKLFF.

This clone has a handful of counts. The chain is built from TRBV19 and TRBJ2-7; maybe TRBD1 (6 bases). Germline assignment: CDR1 LNHDA and CDR2 SQIVND (reference sequence). Trimming cost V 5 bases and J 3 bases, with 14 bases left between them. The CDR3 covers 14 residues. The chain's CDR3 is CASSPWGTHYEQYF. DNA for the CDR3: TGTGCCAGTAGTCCATGGGGGACACACTACGAGCAGTACTTC.

This clone is a singleton in its sample. Written as DNA, the CDR3 is TGTGCCAGCAGCCTTCGTACTAGCGGGAGGTACGAGCAGTACTTC. Translated, it gives CASSLRTSGRYEQYF. The chain combines TRBV7-9 with TRBJ2-7, with 12 bases fitting TRBD2. The length of the CDR3 is 15 residues. Germline CDR1 is SEHNR and CDR2 is FQNEAQ (reference sequence). The trim removed 5 bases at V and 4 bases at J, leaving 6 bases unmatched.

The chain joins TRBV7-9 to TRBJ1-1; D is perhaps TRBD1 (5 bases). With 2 bases removed from V and 5 bases from J, the gap between germline ends came to 18 bases. The CDR3 covers 16 residues. Per the germline V gene, CDR1 is SEHNR and CDR2 is FQNEAQ (reference sequence). The CDR3 DNA follows: TGTGCCAGCAGCTTACCGGCTGGGGCAGCGGAGACTGAAGCTTTCTTT. Translated: CASSLPAGAAETEAFF.

This clone was counted only a few times. The chain employs TRBV7-3 and TRBJ2-1, with TRBD2 matching over 11 bases. The CDR3 loop spans 15 amino acids. Germline CDR1 SGHTA, CDR2 FQGTGA. The J segment lost 8 bases and the V segment lost 5 bases, leaving 8 bases of the junction unmatched. CDR3 in amino acids: CASSTGTSGTYEQFF. The CDR3 region has the DNA TGTGCCAGCAGCACCGGGACTAGCGGTACCTATGAGCAGTTCTTC.

This sequence joins TRBV24-1 and TRBJ1-1; possibly TRBD1 for D (5 bases). This CDR3 comprises 15 residues. With 4 bases removed from V and 3 bases from J, the gap between germline ends came to 14 bases. Germline lookup yields CDR1 KGHDR and CDR2 SFDVKD. The CDR3 coding sequence is TGTGCCACCAGTGACGCCCAGGGATACGACACTGAAGCTTTCTTT. It yields the protein CATSDAQGYDTEAFF.

This clone was observed a single time. V usage is TRBV11-2 and J usage is TRBJ1-3, with a possible D match to TRBD1 (6 bases). Germline V CDR1 and CDR2: SGHAT, FQNNGV. The length of the CDR3 is 16 residues. V was cut by 5 bases and J by 4 bases, with 18 bases left in between. In nucleotides, the CDR3 is TGTGCCAGCAGCACCTATTACAGGGAAGGGGGAAACACCATATATTTT. It is translated as CASSTYYREGGNTIYF.

Turning to this clone: This specimen includes other DNA sequences encoding the same CDR3. The chain has TRBV9 and TRBJ1-2; TRBD1 agrees at 7 bases. Per germline, CDR1 SGDLS and CDR2 YYNGEE. CDR3 length: 13 amino acids. J gave up 6 bases and V 0 bases, and 2 bases lay outside the gene matches. CDR3 sequence reads: CASSVGQGDGYTF. The CDR3 region has the DNA TGTGCCAGCAGCGTAGGACAGGGAGATGGCTACACCTTC.

The chain combines TRBV12-5 with TRBJ2-1, with 10 bases that match TRBD2. J was trimmed by 7 bases and V by 5 bases; bases with no gene match: 8. CDR1 and CDR2 (germline): LGHNT, FRNRAP. CDR3 length: 15 amino acids. The CDR3 bases are TGTGCTAGTGGTATGGAGGGACTAGCGTGGAATGAGCAGTTCTTC. The encoded protein is CASGMEGLAWNEQFF.

The gene calls are TRBV5-1 and TRBJ2-5, with TRBD2 matching 8 bases. Trimming at V came to 4 bases and at J to 0 bases, leaving 8 bases not matched to a gene. Germline V gives CDR1 SGHRS, CDR2 YFSETQ. The CDR3 has 16 residues. The CDR3 reads CASSGNLGLDQETQYF. CDR3 nucleotide sequence: TGCGCCAGCAGCGGGAATCTGGGACTAGACCAAGAGACCCAGTACTTC.